The entry below describes one TCR beta chain. The antigen is not known. Other DNA sequences from this sample encode an identical CDR3 as well. These data originate in a study of somatic mutations in cytotoxic T cells in rheumatoid arthritis. Across the study: The authors flow-sorted some V beta antibody-stained T-cell populations at nearly 100% purity, including V beta1+ cells that they sequenced for TCRB. Study results and limitations: Clonality of CD8+ T cells, which was compared between rheumatoid arthritis patients and age-matched healthy controls, did not differ significantly.

CDR3 size: 16 residues. Per germline, CDR1 LNHDA and CDR2 SQIVND (reference sequence). V was pared by 5 bases and J by 0 bases, with 9 bases of the junction left unmatched. CD4+ cells and CD8+ cells were each obtained through positive magnetic bead selection, and their purity was assessed by flow cytometry. Using immunoSEQ multiplex PCR, the repertoire was profiled, and TCRdb retains in-frame clones only, with some absent. The sample lists thousands of clones; 80% to 90% were seen once. This TCR derives from an adult with rheumatoid arthritis. The V and J genes are TRBV19 and TRBJ1-1, with 7 positions matching TRBD1. The specimen was CD8+ T cells sorted from blood. The CDR3 loop reads CASSETGWGMNTEAFF. In DNA, the CDR3 is TGTGCCAGTAGTGAGACAGGGTGGGGAATGAACACTGAAGCTTTCTTT.